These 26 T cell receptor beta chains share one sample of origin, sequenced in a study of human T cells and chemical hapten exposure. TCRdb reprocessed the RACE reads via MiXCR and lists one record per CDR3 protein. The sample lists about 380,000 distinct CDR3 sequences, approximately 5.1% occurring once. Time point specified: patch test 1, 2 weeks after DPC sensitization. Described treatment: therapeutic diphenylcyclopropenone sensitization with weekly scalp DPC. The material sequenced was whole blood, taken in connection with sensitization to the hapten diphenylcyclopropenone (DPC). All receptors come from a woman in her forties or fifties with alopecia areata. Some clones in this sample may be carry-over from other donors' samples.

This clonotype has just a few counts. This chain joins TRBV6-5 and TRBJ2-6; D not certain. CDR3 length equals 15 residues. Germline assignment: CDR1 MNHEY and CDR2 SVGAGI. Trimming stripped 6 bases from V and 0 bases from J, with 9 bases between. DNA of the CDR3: TGTGCCAGCAGCCAACAGCGCTCTGGGGCCAACGTCCTGACTTTC. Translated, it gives CASSQQRSGANVLTF.

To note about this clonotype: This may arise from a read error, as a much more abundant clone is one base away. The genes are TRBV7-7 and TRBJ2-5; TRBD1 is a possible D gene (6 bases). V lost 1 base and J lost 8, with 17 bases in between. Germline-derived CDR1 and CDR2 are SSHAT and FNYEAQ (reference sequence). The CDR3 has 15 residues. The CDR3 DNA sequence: TGTGCCAGCAGCTTAGAACAGGGAGACGGGGTTACCCAGTACTTC. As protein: CASSLEQGDGVTQYF.

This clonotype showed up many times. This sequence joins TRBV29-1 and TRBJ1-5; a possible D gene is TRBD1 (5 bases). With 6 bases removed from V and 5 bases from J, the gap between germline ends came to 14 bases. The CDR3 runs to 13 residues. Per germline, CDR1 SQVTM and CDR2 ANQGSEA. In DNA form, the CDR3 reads TGCAGCGTGGCCGACAGCCGTGATCAGCCCCAGCATTTT. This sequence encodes CSVADSRDQPQHF.

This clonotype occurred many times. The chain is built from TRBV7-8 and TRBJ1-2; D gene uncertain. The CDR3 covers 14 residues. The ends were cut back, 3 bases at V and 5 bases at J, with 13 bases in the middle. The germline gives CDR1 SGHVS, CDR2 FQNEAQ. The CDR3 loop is CASSFETESYGYTF. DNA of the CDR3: TGTGCCAGCAGCTTTGAAACGGAAAGTTATGGCTACACCTTC. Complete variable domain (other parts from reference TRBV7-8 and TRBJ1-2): GAGVSQSPRYKVAKRGQDVALRCDPISGHVSLFWYQQALGQGPEFLTYFQNEAQLDKSGLPSDRFFAERPEGSVSTLKIQRTQQEDSAVYLCASSFETESYGYTFGSGTRLTVV.

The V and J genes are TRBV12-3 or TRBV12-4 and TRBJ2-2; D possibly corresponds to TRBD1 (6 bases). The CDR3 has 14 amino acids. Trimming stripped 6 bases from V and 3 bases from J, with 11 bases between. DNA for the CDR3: TGTGCCAGCAGGCAAGGACAGTACACCGGGGAGCTGTTTTTT. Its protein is CASRQGQYTGELFF.

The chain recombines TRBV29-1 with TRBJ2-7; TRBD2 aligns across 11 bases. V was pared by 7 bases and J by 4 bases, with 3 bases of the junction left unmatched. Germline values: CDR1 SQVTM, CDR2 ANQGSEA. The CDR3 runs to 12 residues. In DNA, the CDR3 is TGCAGCGGACTAGCGGGAACTTACGAGCAGTACTTC. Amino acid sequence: CSGLAGTYEQYF.

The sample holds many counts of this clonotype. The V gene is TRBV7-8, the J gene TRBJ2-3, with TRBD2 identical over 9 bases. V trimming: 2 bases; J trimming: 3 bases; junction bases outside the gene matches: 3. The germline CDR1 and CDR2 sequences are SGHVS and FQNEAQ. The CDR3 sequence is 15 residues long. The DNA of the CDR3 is TGTGCCAGCAGCTTATCCAGCGGGAGGACAGATACGCAGTATTTT. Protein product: CASSLSSGRTDTQYF.

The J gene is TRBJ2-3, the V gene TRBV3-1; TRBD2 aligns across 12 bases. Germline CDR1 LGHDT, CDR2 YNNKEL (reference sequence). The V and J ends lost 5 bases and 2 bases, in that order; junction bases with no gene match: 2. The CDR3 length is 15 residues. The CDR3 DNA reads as TGTGCCAGCAGCGGACTAGCGGGAAACACAGATACGCAGTATTTT. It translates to CASSGLAGNTDTQYF.

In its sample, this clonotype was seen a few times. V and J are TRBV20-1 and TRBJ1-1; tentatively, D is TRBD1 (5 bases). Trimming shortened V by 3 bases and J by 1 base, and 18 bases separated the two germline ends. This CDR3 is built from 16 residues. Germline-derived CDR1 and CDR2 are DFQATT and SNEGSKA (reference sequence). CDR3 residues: CSARKVGTGRNTEAFF. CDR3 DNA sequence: TGCAGTGCTAGGAAGGTCGGGACGGGGAGGAACACTGAAGCTTTCTTT.

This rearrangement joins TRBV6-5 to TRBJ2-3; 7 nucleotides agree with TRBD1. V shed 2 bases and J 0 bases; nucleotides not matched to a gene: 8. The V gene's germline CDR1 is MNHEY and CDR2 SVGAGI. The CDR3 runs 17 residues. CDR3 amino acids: CASSYGGGTASTDTQYF. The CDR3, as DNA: TGTGCCAGCAGTTACGGGGGTGGGACAGCTAGCACAGATACGCAGTATTTT.

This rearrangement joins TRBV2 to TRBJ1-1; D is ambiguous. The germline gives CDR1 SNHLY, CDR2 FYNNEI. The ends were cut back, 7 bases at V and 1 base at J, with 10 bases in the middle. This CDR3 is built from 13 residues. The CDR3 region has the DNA TGTGCCAGCATTCCGGACGGGAACACTGAAGCTTTCTTT. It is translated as CASIPDGNTEAFF.

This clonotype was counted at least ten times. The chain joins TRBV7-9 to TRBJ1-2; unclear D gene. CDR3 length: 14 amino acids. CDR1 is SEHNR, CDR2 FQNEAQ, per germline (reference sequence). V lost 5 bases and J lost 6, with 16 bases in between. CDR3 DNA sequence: TGTGCCAGCAGCCCCCTGATAAGAGAGGATGGCTACACCTTC. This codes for CASSPLIREDGYTF.

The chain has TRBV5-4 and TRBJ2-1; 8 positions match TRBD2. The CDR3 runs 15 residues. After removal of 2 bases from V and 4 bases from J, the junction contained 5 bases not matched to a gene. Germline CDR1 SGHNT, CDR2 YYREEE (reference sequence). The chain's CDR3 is CASSFGSGDYNEQFF. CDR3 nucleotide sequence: TGTGCCAGCAGCTTTGGTAGCGGGGATTACAATGAGCAGTTCTTC.

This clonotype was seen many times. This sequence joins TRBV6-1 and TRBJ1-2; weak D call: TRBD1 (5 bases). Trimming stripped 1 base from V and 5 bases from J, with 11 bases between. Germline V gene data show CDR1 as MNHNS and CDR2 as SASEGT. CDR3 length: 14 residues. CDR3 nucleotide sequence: TGTGCCAGCAGTGAAGGGGGGAAATCGTATGGCTACACCTTC. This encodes CASSEGGKSYGYTF.

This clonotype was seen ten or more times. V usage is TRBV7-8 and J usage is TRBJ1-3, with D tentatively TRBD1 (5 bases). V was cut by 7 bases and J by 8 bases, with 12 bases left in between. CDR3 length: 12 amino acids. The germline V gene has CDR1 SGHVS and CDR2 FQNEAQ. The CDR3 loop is CASMGPLHTIYF. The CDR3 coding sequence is TGTGCCAGCATGGGACCGCTCCACACCATATATTTT. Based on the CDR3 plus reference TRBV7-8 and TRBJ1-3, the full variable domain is GAGVSQSPRYKVAKRGQDVALRCDPISGHVSLFWYQQALGQGPEFLTYFQNEAQLDKSGLPSDRFFAERPEGSVSTLKIQRTQQEDSAVYLCASMGPLHTIYFGEGSWLTVV.

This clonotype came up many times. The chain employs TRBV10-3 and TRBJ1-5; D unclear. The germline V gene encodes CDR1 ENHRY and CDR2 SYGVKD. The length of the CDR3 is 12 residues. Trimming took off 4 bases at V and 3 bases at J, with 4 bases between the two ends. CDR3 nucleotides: TGTGCCATCAGTGTAGACAATCAGCCCCAGCATTTT. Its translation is CAISVDNQPQHF.

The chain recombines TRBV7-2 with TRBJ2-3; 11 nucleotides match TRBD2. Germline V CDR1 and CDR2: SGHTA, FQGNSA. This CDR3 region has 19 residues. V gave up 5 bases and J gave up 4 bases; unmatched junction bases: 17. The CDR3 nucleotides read TGTGCCAGCAGCCCAGGACTAGCGGGTTACGGTATGCGGGCAGATACGCAGTATTTT. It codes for CASSPGLAGYGMRADTQYF.

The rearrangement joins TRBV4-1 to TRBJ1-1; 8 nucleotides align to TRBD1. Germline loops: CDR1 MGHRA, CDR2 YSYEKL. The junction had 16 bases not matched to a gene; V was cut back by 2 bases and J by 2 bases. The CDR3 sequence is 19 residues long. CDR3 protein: CASSQSLPGGTFPNTEAFF. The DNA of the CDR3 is TGCGCCAGCAGCCAAAGCTTACCAGGGGGCACTTTTCCCAACACTGAAGCTTTCTTT.

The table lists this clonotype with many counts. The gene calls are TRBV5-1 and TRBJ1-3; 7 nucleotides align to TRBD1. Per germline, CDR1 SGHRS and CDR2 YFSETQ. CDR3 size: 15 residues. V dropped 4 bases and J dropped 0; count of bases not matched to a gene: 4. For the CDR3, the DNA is TGCGCCAGCAGCGCGGGACAGCCCTCTGGAAACACCATATATTTT. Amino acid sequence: CASSAGQPSGNTIYF.

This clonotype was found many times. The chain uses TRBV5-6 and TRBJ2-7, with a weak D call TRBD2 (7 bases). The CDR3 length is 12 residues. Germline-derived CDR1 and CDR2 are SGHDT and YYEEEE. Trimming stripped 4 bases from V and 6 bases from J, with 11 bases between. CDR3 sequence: CASSLGGAEQYF. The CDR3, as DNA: TGTGCCAGCAGCCTTGGGGGGGCCGAGCAGTACTTC.

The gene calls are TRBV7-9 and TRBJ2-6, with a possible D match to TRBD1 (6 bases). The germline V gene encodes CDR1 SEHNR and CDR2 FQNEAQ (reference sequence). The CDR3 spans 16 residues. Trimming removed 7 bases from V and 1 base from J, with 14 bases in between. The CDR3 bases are TGTGCCAGCAATCGGCCCGGACAGTCTGGGGCCAACGTCCTGACTTTC. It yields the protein CASNRPGQSGANVLTF.

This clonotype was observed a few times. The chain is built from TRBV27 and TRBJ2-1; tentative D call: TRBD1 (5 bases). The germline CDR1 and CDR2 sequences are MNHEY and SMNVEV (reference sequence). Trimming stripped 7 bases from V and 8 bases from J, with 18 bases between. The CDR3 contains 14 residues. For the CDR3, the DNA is TGTGCCAGCACCACTCTCGGACAAGGACATGAGCAGTTCTTC. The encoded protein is CASTTLGQGHEQFF.

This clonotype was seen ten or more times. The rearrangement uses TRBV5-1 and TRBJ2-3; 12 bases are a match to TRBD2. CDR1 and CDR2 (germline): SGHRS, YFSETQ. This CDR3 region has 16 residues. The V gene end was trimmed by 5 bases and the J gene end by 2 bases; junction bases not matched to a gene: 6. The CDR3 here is CASRRTSGITTDTQYF. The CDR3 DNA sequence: TGCGCCAGCAGGCGGACTAGCGGGATTACCACAGATACGCAGTATTTT.

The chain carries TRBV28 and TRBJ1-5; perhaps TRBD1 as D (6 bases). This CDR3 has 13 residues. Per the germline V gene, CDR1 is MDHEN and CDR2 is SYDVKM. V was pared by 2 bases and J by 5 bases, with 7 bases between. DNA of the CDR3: TGTGCCAGCAGTTTACGGGGGCATCAGCCCCAGCATTTT. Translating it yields CASSLRGHQPQHF. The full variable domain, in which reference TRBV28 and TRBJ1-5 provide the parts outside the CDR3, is DVKVTQSSRYLVKRTGEKVFLECVQDMDHENMFWYRQDPGLGLRLIYFSYDVKMKEKGDIPEGYSVSREKKERFSLILESASTNQTSMYLCASSLRGHQPQHFGDGTRLSIL.

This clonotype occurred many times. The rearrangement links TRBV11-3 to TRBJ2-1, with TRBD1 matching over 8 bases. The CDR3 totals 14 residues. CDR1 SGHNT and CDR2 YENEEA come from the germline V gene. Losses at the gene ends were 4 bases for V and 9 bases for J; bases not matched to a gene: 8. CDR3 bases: TGTGCCAGCAGCTACTCACAGGGGGGCACTGAGCAGTTCTTC. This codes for CASSYSQGGTEQFF.

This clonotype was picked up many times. The CDR3 spells CASREFQGSGTQYF. The CDR3 region has the DNA TGTGCCAGCAGAGAATTCCAGGGTTCCGGGACCCAGTACTTC. The rearrangement links TRBV12-3 or TRBV12-4 to TRBJ2-5, with D possibly being TRBD1 (5 bases). The germline V and J ends were trimmed by 6 bases and 7 bases, with 18 bases remaining between them. The CDR3 has 14 amino acids.